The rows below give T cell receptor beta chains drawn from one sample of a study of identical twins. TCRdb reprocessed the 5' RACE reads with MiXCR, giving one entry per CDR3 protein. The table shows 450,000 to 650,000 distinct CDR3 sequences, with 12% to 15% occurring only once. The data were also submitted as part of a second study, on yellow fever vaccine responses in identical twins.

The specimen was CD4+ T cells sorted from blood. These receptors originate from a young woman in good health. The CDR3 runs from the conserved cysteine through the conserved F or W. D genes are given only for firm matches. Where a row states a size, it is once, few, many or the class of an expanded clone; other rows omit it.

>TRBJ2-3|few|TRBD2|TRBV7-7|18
TGTGCCAGCAGCTTTAGGCGGGGGAGGTTAGAACCCACAGATACGCAGTATTTT
CASSFRRGRLEPTDTQYF
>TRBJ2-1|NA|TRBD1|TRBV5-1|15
TGCGCCAGCAGGACTCAGACAGGGGGCGGGGATGAGCAGTTCTTC
CASRTQTGGGDEQFF
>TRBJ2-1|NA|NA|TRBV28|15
TGTGCCAGCAAGTTAGGCCTGGTAAAGATCAATGAGCAGTTCTTC
CASKLGLVKINEQFF
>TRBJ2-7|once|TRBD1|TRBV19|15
TGTGCCAGTAGTATCCAGACAGGGGCGGCCTACGAGCAGTACTTC
CASSIQTGAAYEQYF
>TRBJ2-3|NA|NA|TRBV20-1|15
TGCAGTGCCAAATCCGCCCTAACCCGCACAGATACGCAGTATTTT
CSAKSALTRTDTQYF
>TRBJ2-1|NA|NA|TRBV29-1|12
TGCAGCGTTGAAGATGACCACAATGAGCAGTTCTTC
CSVEDDHNEQFF
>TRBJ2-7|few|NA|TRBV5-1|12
TGCGCCAGCAGCCAGGAAGGGCGCGAGCAGTACTTC
CASSQEGREQYF
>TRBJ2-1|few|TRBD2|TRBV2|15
TGTGCCAGCAGTGAAGCTAGCGGGGGCCACAATGAGCAGTTCTTC
CASSEASGGHNEQFF
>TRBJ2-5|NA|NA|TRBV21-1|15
TGTGCCAGCAGCCGCAAAGGACTAGCGGAAGAGACCCAGTACTTC
CASSRKGLAEETQYF
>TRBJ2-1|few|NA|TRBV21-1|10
TGTGCCAGCAGGATCAATGAGCAGTTCTTC
CASRINEQFF
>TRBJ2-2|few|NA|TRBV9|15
TGTGCCAGCAGCGTAAATGCGGCTGCCACCGGGGAGCTGTTTTTT
CASSVNAAATGELFF
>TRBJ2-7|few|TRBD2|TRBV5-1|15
TGCGCCAGCAGCCAGGGACTAGCGTTGTCCTACGAGCAGTACTTC
CASSQGLALSYEQYF
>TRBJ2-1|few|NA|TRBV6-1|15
TGTGCCAGCAGTGAAACCGGCCAAAAGAGAAATGAGCAGTTCTTC
CASSETGQKRNEQFF
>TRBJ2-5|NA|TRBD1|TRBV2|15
TGTGCCAGCAGGATCGAACAGGGGACACAAGAGACCCAGTACTTC
CASRIEQGTQETQYF
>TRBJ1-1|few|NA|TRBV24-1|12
TGTGCCACCAGTGATTTTGACACTGAAGCTTTCTTT
CATSDFDTEAFF
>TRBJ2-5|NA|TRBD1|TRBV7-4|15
TGTGCCAGCAGCTTACTTGGACAGGGCCAAGAGACCCAGTACTTC
CASSLLGQGQETQYF
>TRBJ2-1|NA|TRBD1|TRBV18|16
TGTGCCAGCTCACAACTACAAGGGGGCCCCTACAATGAGCAGTTCTTC
CASSQLQGGPYNEQFF
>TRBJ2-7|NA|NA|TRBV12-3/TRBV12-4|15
TGTGCCAGCAGCCATGGGGGGAAAGGTCGGCACGAGCAGTACTTC
CASSHGGKGRHEQYF
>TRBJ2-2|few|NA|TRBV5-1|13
TGCGCCAGCAGCTTTGTAGTGGGCGGGGAGCTGTTTTTT
CASSFVVGGELFF
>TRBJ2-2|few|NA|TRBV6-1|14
TGTGCCAGCCGACGTGTTATGGACACCGGGGAGCTGTTTTTT
CASRRVMDTGELFF
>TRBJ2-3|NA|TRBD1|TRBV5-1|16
TGCGCCAGCAGCGCGGGGGACAGGGGATACACAGATACGCAGTATTTT
CASSAGDRGYTDTQYF